This T cell receptor beta chain was identified during a study of blood T cell repertoires in COVID-19. Study in general: The United States, Italy and Spain supplied acute and convalescent COVID-19 samples. T cells, B-cell-depleted T cells, or PBMCs supplied cDNA or gDNA.

This clone showed up just a few times. Ages ranged from about 18 to 89 years, with residence in 24 US areas. In assigning cohorts, the study relied on participant-reported clinical history. V shed 3 bases and J 0 bases; nucleotides not matched to a gene: 8. Germline values: CDR1 SGHRS, CDR2 YFSETQ. The CDR3 is made up of 17 amino acids. Method: immunoSEQ multiplex PCR; TCRdb's copy keeps in-frame clones and lacks some. The data show under 200,000 clones, about 80% seen once. This receptor was identified in a woman aged 55-75 years with acute COVID-19. The gene calls are TRBV5-1 and TRBJ1-4, with 7 bases identical to TRBD1. The material sequenced was PBMCs or T cells enriched from blood (not recorded which). The CDR3 region has the DNA TGCGCCAGCAGCTCGAATCGACAGGGAGCAACTAATGAAAAACTGTTTTTT. Encoded protein: CASSSNRQGATNEKLFF.